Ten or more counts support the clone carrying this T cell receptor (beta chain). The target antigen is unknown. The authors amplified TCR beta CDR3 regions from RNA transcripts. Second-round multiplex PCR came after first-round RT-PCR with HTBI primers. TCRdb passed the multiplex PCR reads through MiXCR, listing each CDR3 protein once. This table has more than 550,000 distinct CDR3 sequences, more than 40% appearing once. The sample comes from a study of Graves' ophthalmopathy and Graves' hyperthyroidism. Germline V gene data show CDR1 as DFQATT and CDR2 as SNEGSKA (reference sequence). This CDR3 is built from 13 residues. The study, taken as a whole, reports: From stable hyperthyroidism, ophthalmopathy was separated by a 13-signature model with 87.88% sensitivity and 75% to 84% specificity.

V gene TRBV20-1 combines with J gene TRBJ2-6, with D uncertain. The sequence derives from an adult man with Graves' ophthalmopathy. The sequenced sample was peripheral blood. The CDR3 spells CSASSSGANVLTF. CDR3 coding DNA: TGCAGCGCCTCATCCTCTGGGGCCAACGTCCTGACTTTC.